The present T cell receptor (beta chain) was sequenced within a study of control samples from healthy donors and cancer patients. This CDR3 region has 15 residues. Germline assignment: CDR1 SGHTA and CDR2 FQGNSA. V lost 5 bases, J lost 2 bases, and 15 bases lay in between. TCRdb's copy holds only in-frame clones and misses some; the assay was immunoSEQ multiplex PCR. This table has about 220,000 clones, around 94% appearing once. Specimen: blood. The sequence was collected from a man aged 45-60 years in good health. This chain joins TRBV7-2 and TRBJ2-5, with D possibly matching TRBD2 (6 bases). For the CDR3, the DNA is TGTGCCAGCAGCAGCAGACTAGGCCCTCAAGAGACCCAGTACTTC. It translates to CASSSRLGPQETQYF.